This T cell receptor (beta chain) was identified in a study of cytomegalovirus exposure and HLA in healthy donors. Broader study findings: Testing in vitro showed a few CMV-associated chains specific for CMV antigens. Per published reports, the classifier diagnosed cytomegalovirus status with high specificity and sensitivity. CMV serostatus alone was available as immune exposure information.

PCR used 60 Vbeta primers and 13 Jbeta primers. Only in-frame clones appear in the TCRdb table, and some are missing; sequencing was by immunoSEQ multiplex PCR. This sample yields around 100,000 clones, of which 50% to 65% are seen a single time; over 3.5% belongs to the top ten. Regarding donors, all were healthy bone marrow donors. Trimming left V 7 bases short and J 7 bases short, with 13 bases between. Germline V gene sequence: CDR1 WSHSY, CDR2 SAAADI. CDR3 length: 12 residues. As for this clone: Its antigen remains unknown.

This clonotype was sampled from a man aged 30-40 years in good health and CMV-seropositive. The specimen was PBMCs. The chain combines TRBV10-2 with TRBJ1-1; D is perhaps TRBD1 (6 bases). For the CDR3, the DNA is TGCGCCAGCACCACAGGACAGATTGAAGCTTTCTTT. It encodes CASTTGQIEAFF.